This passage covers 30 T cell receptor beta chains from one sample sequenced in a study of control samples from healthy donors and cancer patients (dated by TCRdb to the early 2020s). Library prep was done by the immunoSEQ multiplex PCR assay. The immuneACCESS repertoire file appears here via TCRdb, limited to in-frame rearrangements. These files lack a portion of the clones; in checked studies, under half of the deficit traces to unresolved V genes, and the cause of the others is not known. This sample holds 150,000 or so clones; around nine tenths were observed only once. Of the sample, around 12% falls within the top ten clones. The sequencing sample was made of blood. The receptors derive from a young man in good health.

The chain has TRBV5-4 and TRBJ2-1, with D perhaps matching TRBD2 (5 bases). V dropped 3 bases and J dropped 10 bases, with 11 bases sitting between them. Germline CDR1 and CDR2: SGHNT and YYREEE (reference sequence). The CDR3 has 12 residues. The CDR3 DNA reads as TGTGCCAGCAGCTCGGGGTTATACGAGCAGTTCTTC. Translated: CASSSGLYEQFF.

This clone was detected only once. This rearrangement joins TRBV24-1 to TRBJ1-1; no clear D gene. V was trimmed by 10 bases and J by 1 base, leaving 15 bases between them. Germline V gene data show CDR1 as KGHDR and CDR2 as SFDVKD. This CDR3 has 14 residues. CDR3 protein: CATQTAGSNTEAFF. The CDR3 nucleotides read TGTGCCACTCAAACGGCGGGGTCGAACACTGAAGCTTTCTTT.

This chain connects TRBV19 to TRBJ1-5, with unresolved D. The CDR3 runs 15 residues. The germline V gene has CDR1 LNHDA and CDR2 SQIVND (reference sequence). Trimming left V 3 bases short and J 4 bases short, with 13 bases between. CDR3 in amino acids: CASSIYNDRNQPQHF. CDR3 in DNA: TGTGCCAGTAGTATTTACAACGATAGGAATCAGCCCCAGCATTTT.

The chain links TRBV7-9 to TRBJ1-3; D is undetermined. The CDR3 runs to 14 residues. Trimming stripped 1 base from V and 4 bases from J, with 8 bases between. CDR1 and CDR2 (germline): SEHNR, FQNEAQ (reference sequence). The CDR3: CASSLDALGNTIYF. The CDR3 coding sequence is TGTGCCAGCAGCTTAGACGCCCTAGGAAACACCATATATTTT.

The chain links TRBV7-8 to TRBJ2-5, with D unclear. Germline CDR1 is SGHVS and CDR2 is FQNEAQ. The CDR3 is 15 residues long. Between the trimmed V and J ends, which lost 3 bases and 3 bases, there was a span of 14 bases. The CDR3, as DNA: TGTGCCAGCAGCTTTGGAGAGACATATGAAGAGACCCAGTACTTC. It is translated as CASSFGETYEETQYF. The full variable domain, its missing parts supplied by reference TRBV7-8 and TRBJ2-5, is GAGVSQSPRYKVAKRGQDVALRCDPISGHVSLFWYQQALGQGPEFLTYFQNEAQLDKSGLPSDRFFAERPEGSVSTLKIQRTQQEDSAVYLCASSFGETYEETQYFGPGTRLLVL.

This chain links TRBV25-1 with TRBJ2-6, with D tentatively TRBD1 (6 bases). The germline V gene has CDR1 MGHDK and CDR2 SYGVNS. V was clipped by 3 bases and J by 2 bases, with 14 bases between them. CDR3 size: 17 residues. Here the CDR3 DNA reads TGTGCCAGCAGTGACGCAGGGGACCAGGCTGGGGCCAACGTCCTGACTTTC. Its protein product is CASSDAGDQAGANVLTF.

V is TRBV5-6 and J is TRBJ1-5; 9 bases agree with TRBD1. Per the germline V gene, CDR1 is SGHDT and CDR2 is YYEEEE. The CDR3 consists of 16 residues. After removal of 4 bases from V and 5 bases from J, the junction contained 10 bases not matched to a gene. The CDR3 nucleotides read TGTGCCAGCAGCCCTTCCGAGACAGGGGGGCATCAGCCCCAGCATTTT. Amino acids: CASSPSETGGHQPQHF.

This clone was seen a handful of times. The CDR3 region is CSFLANGEQFF. DNA for the CDR3: TGCAGCTTTCTAGCGAATGGTGAGCAGTTCTTC. V and J are TRBV29-1 and TRBJ2-1; a weak D match, TRBD2 (6 bases). The CDR3 length is 11 residues. V lost 8 bases and J 9 bases, leaving 14 bases between the germline ends. Germline values: CDR1 SQVTM, CDR2 ANQGSEA.

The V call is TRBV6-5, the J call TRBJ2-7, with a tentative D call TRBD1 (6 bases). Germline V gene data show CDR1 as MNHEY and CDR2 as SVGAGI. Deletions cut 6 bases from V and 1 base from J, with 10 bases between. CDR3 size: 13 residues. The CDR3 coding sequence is TGTGCCAGCAGGCCGGGACAATCCTACGAGCAGTACTTC. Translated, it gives CASRPGQSYEQYF.

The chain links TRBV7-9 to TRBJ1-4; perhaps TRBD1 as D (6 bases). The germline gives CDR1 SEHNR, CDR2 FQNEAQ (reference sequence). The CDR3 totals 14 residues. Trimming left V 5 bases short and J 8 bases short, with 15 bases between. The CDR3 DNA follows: TGTGCCAGCAGCATATCGCTTACAGGGGAAAAACTGTTTTTT. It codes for CASSISLTGEKLFF.

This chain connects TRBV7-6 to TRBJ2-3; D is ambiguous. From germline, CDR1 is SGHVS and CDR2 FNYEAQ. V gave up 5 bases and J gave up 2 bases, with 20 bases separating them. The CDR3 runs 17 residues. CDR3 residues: CASSPRLGGKITDTQYF. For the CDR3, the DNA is TGTGCCAGCAGCCCTCGTTTGGGCGGCAAGATCACAGATACGCAGTATTTT.

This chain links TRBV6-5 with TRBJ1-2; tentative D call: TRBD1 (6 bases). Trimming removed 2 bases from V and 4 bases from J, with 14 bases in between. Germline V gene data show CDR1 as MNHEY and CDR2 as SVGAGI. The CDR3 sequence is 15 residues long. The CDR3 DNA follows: TGTGCCAGCAGTTACACCCCTACAGGGTCCTATGGCTACACCTTC. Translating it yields CASSYTPTGSYGYTF.

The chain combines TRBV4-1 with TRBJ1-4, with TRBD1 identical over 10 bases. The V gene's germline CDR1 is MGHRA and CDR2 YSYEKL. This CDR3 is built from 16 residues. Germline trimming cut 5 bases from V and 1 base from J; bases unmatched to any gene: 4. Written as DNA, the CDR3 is TGCGCCAGCAGCAGGACAGGGGGGGAAACTAATGAAAAACTGTTTTTT. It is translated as CASSRTGGETNEKLFF.

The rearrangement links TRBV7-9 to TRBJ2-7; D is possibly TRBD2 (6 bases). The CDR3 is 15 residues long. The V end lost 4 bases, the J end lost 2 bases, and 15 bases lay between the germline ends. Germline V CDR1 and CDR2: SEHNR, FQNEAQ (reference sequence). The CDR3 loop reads CASSSAGGLTYEQYF. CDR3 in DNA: TGTGCCAGCAGCTCAGCGGGTGGCCTTACCTACGAGCAGTACTTC.

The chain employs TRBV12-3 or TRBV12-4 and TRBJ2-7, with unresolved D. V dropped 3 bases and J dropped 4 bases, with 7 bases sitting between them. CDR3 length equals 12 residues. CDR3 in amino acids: CASSFGPYEQYF. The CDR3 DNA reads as TGTGCCAGCAGTTTTGGGCCTTACGAGCAGTACTTC.

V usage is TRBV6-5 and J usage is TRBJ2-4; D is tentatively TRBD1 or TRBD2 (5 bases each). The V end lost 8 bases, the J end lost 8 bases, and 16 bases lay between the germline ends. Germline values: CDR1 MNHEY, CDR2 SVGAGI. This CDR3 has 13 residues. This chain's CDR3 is CASGDGTNDIQYF. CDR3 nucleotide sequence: TGTGCCAGCGGGGACGGTACAAATGACATTCAGTACTTC.

CDR3 nucleotide sequence: TGTGCCAGCAGCTTAACTGGGCTCCCTACCGGGGAGCTGTTTTTT. Its translation is CASSLTGLPTGELFF. The chain couples TRBV11-2 to TRBJ2-2, with D unresolved. The germline CDR1 and CDR2 sequences are SGHAT and FQNNGV. CDR3 length equals 15 residues. Trimming took off 2 bases at V and 5 bases at J, with 12 bases between the two ends.

The CDR3 region has the DNA TGTGCCAGCAGCTTAGCTTACTCTGGGGCCAACGTCCTGACTTTC. It specifies CASSLAYSGANVLTF. The chain combines TRBV11-1 with TRBJ2-6, with unresolved D. V was shortened by 0 bases and J by 0 bases, with 3 bases between the two germline ends. Germline lookup yields CDR1 SGHAT and CDR2 FQDESV (reference sequence). The CDR3 contains 15 residues.

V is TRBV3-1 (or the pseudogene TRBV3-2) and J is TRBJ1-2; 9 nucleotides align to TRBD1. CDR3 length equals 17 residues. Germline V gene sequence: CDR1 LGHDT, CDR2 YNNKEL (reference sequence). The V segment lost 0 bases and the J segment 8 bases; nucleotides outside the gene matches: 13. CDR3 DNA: TGTGCCAGCAGCCAAGATTTGAGGACAGGGGTCCGTGGCGGCTACACCTTC. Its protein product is CASSQDLRTGVRGGYTF.

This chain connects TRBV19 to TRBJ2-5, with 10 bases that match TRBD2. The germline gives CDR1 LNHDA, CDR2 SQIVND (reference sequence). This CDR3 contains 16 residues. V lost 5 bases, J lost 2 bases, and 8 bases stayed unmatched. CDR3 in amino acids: CASSVIAGGPQETQYF. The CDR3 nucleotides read TGTGCCAGTAGTGTCATAGCGGGGGGCCCACAAGAGACCCAGTACTTC.

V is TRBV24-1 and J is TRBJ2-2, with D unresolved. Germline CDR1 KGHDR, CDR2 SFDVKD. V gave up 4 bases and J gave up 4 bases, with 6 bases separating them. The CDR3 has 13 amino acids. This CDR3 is CATSDRPTGELFF. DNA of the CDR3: TGTGCCACCAGTGACAGACCCACCGGGGAGCTGTTTTTT.

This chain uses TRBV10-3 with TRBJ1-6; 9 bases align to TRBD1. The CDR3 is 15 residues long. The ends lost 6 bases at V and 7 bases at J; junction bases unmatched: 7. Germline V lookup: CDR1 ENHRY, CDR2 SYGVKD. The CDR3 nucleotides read TGTGCCATCAGCCCGACAGGGGGGCTCAATTCACCCCTCCACTTT. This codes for CAISPTGGLNSPLHF.

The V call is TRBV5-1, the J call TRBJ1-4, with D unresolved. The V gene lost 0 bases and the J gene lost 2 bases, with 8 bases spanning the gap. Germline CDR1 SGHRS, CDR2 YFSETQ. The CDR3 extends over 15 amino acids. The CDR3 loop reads CASSLDGRTNEKLFF. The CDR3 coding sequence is TGCGCCAGCAGCTTGGATGGGAGGACTAATGAAAAACTGTTTTTT.

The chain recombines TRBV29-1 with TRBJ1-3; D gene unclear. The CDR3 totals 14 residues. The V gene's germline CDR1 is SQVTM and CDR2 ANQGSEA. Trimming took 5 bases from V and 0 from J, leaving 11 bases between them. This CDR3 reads CSVRTENSGNTIYF. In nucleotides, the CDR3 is TGCAGCGTTCGGACGGAGAACTCTGGAAACACCATATATTTT.

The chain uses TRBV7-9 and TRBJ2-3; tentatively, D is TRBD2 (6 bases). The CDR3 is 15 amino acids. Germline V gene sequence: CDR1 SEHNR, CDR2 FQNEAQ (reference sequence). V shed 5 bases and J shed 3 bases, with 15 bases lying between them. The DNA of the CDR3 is TGTGCCAGCAGCCTCGCGGGGCGGGGAACAGATACGCAGTATTTT. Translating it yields CASSLAGRGTDTQYF.

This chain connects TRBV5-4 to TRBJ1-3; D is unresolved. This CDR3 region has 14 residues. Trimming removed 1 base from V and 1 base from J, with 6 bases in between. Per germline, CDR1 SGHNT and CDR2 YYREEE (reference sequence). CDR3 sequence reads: CASSLKGSGNTIYF. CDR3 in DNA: TGTGCCAGCAGCTTGAAAGGATCTGGAAACACCATATATTTT.

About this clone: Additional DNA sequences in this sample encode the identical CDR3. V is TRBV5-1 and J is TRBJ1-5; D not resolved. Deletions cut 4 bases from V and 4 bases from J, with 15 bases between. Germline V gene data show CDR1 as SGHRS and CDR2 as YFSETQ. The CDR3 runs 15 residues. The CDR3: CASSLSPQLNQPQHF. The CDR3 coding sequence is TGCGCCAGCAGCCTGAGCCCTCAGCTAAATCAGCCCCAGCATTTT.

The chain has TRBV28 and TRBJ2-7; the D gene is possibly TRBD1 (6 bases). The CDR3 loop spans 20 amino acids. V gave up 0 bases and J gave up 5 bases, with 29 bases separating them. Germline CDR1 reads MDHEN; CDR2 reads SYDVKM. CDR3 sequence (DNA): TGTGCCAGCAGTTTATGGAGTGGGGTCGGGACGGTGGGGGACACCCACGAGCAGTACTTC. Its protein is CASSLWSGVGTVGDTHEQYF.

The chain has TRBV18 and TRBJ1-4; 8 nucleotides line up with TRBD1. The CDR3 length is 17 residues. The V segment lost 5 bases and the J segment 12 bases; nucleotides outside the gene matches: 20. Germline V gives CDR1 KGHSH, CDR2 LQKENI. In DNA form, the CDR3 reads TGTGCCAGCTCAAAATTCGACCCGGGACAGGAAAATGGACAACTGTTTTTT. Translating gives CASSKFDPGQENGQLFF.

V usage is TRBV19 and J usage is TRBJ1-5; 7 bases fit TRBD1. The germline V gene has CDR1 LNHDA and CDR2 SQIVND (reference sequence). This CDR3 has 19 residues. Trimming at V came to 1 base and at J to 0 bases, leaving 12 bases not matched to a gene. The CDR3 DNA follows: TGTGCCAGTAGTATAGTTCAGGGACAGAAGGCGATTAGCAATCAGCCCCAGCATTTT. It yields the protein CASSIVQGQKAISNQPQHF.